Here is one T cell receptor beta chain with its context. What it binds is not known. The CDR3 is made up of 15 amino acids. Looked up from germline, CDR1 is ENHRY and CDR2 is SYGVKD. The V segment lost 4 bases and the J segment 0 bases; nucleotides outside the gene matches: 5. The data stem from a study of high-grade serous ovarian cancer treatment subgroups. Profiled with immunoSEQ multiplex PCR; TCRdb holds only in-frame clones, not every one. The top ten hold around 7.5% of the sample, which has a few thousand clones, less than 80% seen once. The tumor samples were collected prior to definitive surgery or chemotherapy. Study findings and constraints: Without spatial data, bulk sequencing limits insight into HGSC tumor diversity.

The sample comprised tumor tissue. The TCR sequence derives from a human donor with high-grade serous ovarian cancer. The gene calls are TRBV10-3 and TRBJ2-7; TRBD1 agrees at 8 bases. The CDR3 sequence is CAISGQTGVSYEQYF. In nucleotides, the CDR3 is TGTGCCATCAGTGGTCAGACAGGGGTCTCCTACGAGCAGTACTTC.